This TCR beta chain was sequenced in a study of read filtering for tumor transcriptome and immune sequencing. About the study: DNase treatment preceded whole-transcriptome library preparation.

This CDR3 has 15 residues. The germline V gene has CDR1 SGHRS and CDR2 YFSETQ. V was trimmed by 0 bases and J by 0 bases, leaving 10 bases between them. This clonotype has ten or more counts. From about 400 ng of RNA, a library with molecular barcoded alpha/delta and beta/gamma adaptors was made. TCRdb re-derived calls from the reads in MiXCR, one entry per CDR3 protein. This repertoire shows approximately 50,000 distinct CDR3 sequences, more than 20% found once; its top ten account for roughly 15%. V usage is TRBV5-1 and J usage is TRBJ2-7; no firm D call. The receptor's source is a donor aged 40 or over with multiple myeloma. The sample taken for sequencing was a population of CD138-negative cells sorted from bone marrow. The CDR3: CASSLDGPSSYEQYF. In nucleotides, the CDR3 is TGCGCCAGCAGCTTGGACGGGCCTAGCTCCTACGAGCAGTACTTC.